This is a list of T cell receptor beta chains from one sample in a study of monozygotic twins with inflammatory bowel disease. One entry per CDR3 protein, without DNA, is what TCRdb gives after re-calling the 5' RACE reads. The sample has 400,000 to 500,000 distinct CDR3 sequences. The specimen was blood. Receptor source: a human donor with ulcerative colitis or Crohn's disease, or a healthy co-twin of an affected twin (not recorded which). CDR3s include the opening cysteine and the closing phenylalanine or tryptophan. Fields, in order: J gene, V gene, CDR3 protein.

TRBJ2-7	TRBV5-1	CASSLAPGVSYEQYF
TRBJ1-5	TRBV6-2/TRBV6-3	CASNGQGAQQPQHF
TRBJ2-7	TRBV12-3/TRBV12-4	CASNSGLQPYEQYF
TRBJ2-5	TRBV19	CASTAFLSSGETQYF
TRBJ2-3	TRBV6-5	CASSYSLRTDTQYF
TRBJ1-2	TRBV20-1	CSATRGTGDGYTF
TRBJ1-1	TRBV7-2	CASSLIDFEVFF
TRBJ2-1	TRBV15	CATKTSGRVEQFF
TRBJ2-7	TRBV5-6	CASNPGTIYEQYF
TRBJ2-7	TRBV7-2	CASSLEGQGTYEQYF
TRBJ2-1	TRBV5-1	CASSSLEGGPPNEQFF
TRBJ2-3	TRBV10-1	CASSEHILAGGPDTQYF
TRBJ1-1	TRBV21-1	CASSKRGKGTEAFF
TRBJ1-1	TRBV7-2	CASSLKDVNTEAFF
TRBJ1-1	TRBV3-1	CASSQGWGGQNTEAFF
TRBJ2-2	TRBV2	CASRDYYRGRNTGELFF
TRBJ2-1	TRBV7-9	CASSPTSGAYNEQFF
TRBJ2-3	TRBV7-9	CASSPGGKGDTQYF
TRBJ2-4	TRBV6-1	CASSHSTQAKNIQYF
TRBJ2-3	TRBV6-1	CASSLAGGNTDTQYF
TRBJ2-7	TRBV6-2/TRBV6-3	CASSYDPKGHRYEQYF
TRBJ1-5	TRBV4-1	CASRRRDTYNQPQHF
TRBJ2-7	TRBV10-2	CASSLTSWEQYF
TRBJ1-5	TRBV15	CATSRDRSANQPQHF
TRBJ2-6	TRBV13	CASSFLSSGANVLTF
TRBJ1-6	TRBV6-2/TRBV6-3	CASTQGGNSPLHF
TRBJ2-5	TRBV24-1	CATSDLGIKGETQYF